Below, 20 T cell receptor beta chains from the same sample are listed, as sequenced in a study of blood T cell repertoires in COVID-19. Produced via immunoSEQ multiplex PCR; TCRdb's table is partial and in-frame only. The sample has 150,000 or so clones, around nine tenths seen once. Material for sequencing was peripheral blood. These receptors came from an older woman with COVID-19, enrolled during active disease.

The chain couples TRBV7-9 to TRBJ1-4, with a tentative D call TRBD1 (5 bases). Trimming took 4 bases from V and 0 from J, leaving 9 bases between them. From germline, CDR1 is SEHNR and CDR2 FQNEAQ (reference sequence). This CDR3 is 15 amino acids long. The CDR3 DNA sequence: TGTGCCAGCAGCTCCGGGGGTACAACTAATGAAAAACTGTTTTTT. Its protein is CASSSGGTTNEKLFF.

The V call is TRBV7-9, the J call TRBJ1-1; 7 bases line up with TRBD1. The CDR3 spans 17 residues. Germline V gene lookup returns CDR1 SEHNR and CDR2 FQNEAQ (reference sequence). With V trimmed by 2 bases and J by 5 bases, 14 bases remained unmatched. This CDR3 reads CASSLFLQPTRGTEAFF. The CDR3 DNA follows: TGTGCCAGCAGCTTATTTCTCCAACCAACCAGGGGGACTGAAGCTTTCTTT.

The CDR3 reads CASSVGGAYQPQHF. DNA for the CDR3: TGTGCCAGCAGTGTTGGGGGCGCGTACCAGCCCCAGCATTTT. This chain links TRBV2 with TRBJ1-5; D might be TRBD1 (6 bases). The germline V gene encodes CDR1 SNHLY and CDR2 FYNNEI. Trimming removed 4 bases at V and 7 bases at J, with 14 bases between. The CDR3 length is 14 residues. Full variable domain (rest looked up from reference TRBV2 and TRBJ1-5): EPEVTQTPSHQVTQMGQEVILRCVPISNHLYFYWYRQILGQKVEFLVSFYNNEISEKSEIFDDQFSVERPDGSNFTLKIRSTKLEDSAMYFCASSVGGAYQPQHFGDGTRLSIL.

The chain recombines TRBV13 with TRBJ2-2; 9 nucleotides agree with TRBD2. Trimming took 7 bases from V and 2 from J; bases not matched to a gene: 5. CDR1 PRHDT and CDR2 FYEKMQ come from the germline V gene (reference sequence). This CDR3 is built from 15 residues. In DNA form, the CDR3 reads TGTGCCAGCATCGAGCGGGGGGCTAACACCGGGGAGCTGTTTTTT. Translated, it gives CASIERGANTGELFF.

This sequence joins TRBV5-1 and TRBJ1-6; 10 nucleotides agree with TRBD1. From germline, CDR1 is SGHRS and CDR2 YFSETQ. The CDR3 totals 14 residues. J lost 8 bases, V lost 4 bases, and 3 bases had no gene match. This chain's CDR3 is CASSVGTGDSPLHF. The CDR3 nucleotides read TGCGCCAGCAGCGTCGGGACAGGGGATTCACCCCTCCACTTT. Complete variable domain (other parts from reference TRBV5-1 and TRBJ1-6): KAGVTQTPRYLIKTRGQQVTLSCSPISGHRSVSWYQQTPGQGLQFLFEYFSETQRNKGNFPGRFSGRQFSNSRSEMNVSTLELGDSALYLCASSVGTGDSPLHFGNGTRLTVT.

The genes are TRBV24-1 and TRBJ1-5; D remains ambiguous. V was clipped by 9 bases and J by 0 bases, with 17 bases between them. CDR1 KGHDR and CDR2 SFDVKD come from the germline V gene. This CDR3 is built from 16 residues. This CDR3 reads CATGRRITYSNQPQHF. DNA of the CDR3: TGTGCCACCGGAAGGAGAATCACATATAGCAATCAGCCCCAGCATTTT.

The chain carries TRBV19 and TRBJ1-5; D unresolved. CDR3 length: 14 residues. From germline, CDR1 is LNHDA and CDR2 SQIVND (reference sequence). The V gene lost 2 bases and the J gene lost 11 bases, with 16 bases spanning the gap. CDR3 protein: CASSISPRGNAQHF. As DNA, the CDR3 is TGTGCCAGTAGTATAAGCCCTCGAGGGAATGCCCAGCATTTT.

The chain carries TRBV7-2 and TRBJ2-2; D call uncertain. Germline loops: CDR1 SGHTA, CDR2 FQGNSA. The CDR3 is 16 residues long. V was shortened by 1 base and J by 0 bases, with 9 bases between the two germline ends. The CDR3 nucleotides read TGTGCCAGCAGCTTAGTTGGCGGTGCGAACACCGGGGAGCTGTTTTTT. Protein sequence: CASSLVGGANTGELFF.

CDR3 coding DNA: TGTGCCTGGAGTGTACTGTCAGACATAAAAGAAGCTTTCTTT. Encoded protein: CAWSVLSDIKEAFF. The rearrangement links TRBV30 to TRBJ1-1; D is unresolved. The CDR3 extends over 14 amino acids. Per germline, CDR1 GTSNPN and CDR2 SVGIG (reference sequence). Trimming removed 0 bases at V and 8 bases at J, with 16 bases between.

The chain recombines TRBV4-1 with TRBJ2-2; the match to TRBD1 covers 8 bases. The CDR3 is made up of 16 amino acids. V lost 0 bases to trimming and J lost 7 bases; unmatched junction nucleotides: 7. The V gene's germline CDR1 is MGHRA and CDR2 YSYEKL. The CDR3 reads CASSQEQTGAGGELFF. Here the CDR3 DNA reads TGCGCCAGCAGCCAAGAACAGACAGGGGCCGGCGGGGAGCTGTTTTTT.

The chain links TRBV7-2 to TRBJ1-2, with D possibly TRBD1 on 6 matching bases. Germline V CDR1 and CDR2: SGHTA, FQGNSA. Deletions cut 5 bases from V and 5 bases from J, with 15 bases between. This CDR3 spans 14 amino acids. The CDR3 region is CASSKTGQNYGYTF. CDR3 DNA sequence: TGTGCCAGCAGCAAGACAGGCCAGAATTATGGCTACACCTTC.

J is TRBJ1-2 and V is TRBV5-5, with TRBD1 as a possible D gene (6 bases). The V gene lost 4 bases and the J gene lost 2 bases, with 6 bases spanning the gap. CDR1 is SGHKS and CDR2 is YYEKEE in the germline V gene (reference sequence). This CDR3 region has 12 residues. The CDR3 sequence is CASSGQNYGYTF. Written as DNA, the CDR3 is TGTGCCAGCAGCGGACAGAACTATGGCTACACCTTC. Full variable domain (remainder filled in from reference TRBV5-5 and TRBJ1-2): DAGVTQSPTHLIKTRGQQVTLRCSPISGHKSVSWYQQVLGQGPQFIFQYYEKEERGRGNFPDRFSARQFPNYSSELNVNALLLGDSALYLCASSGQNYGYTFGSGTRLTVV.

As regards this clone: The sample contains more than one DNA sequence encoding this CDR3. This chain links TRBV5-6 with TRBJ2-7, with D possibly TRBD1 on 5 matching bases. Germline loops: CDR1 SGHDT, CDR2 YYEEEE. Trimming removed 0 bases at V and 4 bases at J, with 5 bases between. The CDR3 is 12 residues long. The CDR3 protein is CASSLDRYEQYF. In DNA, the CDR3 is TGTGCCAGCAGCTTGGACAGGTACGAGCAGTACTTC. The full variable domain, with the rest looked up from reference TRBV5-6 and TRBJ2-7, is DAGVTQSPTHLIKTRGQQVTLRCSPKSGHDTVSWYQQALGQGPQFIFQYYEEEERQRGNFPDRFSGHQFPNYSSELNVNALLLGDSALYLCASSLDRYEQYFGPGTRLTVT.

The genes are TRBV10-2 and TRBJ2-3, with D maybe TRBD2 (7 bases). The V gene lost 6 bases and the J gene lost 2 bases, with 21 bases spanning the gap. The CDR3 runs 17 residues. CDR1 is WSHSY and CDR2 is SAAADI in the germline V gene. The CDR3 bases are TGCGCCAGCAGCCTATCCAGGGGAGGGGTGAACACAGATACGCAGTATTTT. It is translated as CASSLSRGGVNTDTQYF.

The J gene is TRBJ1-6, the V gene TRBV7-9; D not certain. V lost 0 bases and J 8 bases, leaving 11 bases between the germline ends. Germline CDR1 and CDR2: SEHNR and FQNEAQ (reference sequence). The CDR3 consists of 15 residues. CDR3 loop: CASSLAARPHSPLHF. CDR3 DNA: TGTGCCAGCAGCTTAGCGGCCCGCCCCCATTCACCCCTCCACTTT.

V and J are TRBV9 and TRBJ1-3; D not resolved. The V gene lost 0 bases and the J gene lost 2 bases, with 9 bases spanning the gap. Germline CDR1 and CDR2: SGDLS and YYNGEE. The CDR3 contains 15 residues. The CDR3 spells CASSVDEKTGNTIYF. The CDR3, as DNA: TGTGCCAGCAGCGTAGATGAGAAGACTGGAAACACCATATATTTT.

The J gene is TRBJ2-5, the V gene TRBV7-3; the match to TRBD2 covers 15 bases. The CDR3 is 17 residues long. Germline CDR1 is SGHTA and CDR2 is FQGTGA. Trimming removed 4 bases from V and 2 bases from J; junction bases left unmatched: 5. The CDR3 reads CASSSGLAGGIQETQYF. The DNA of the CDR3 is TGTGCCAGCAGCTCGGGACTAGCGGGGGGTATACAAGAGACCCAGTACTTC.

The V gene is TRBV19, the J gene TRBJ2-7; 7 nucleotides align to TRBD1. The V gene's germline CDR1 is LNHDA and CDR2 SQIVND (reference sequence). The CDR3 contains 12 residues. The trim removed 4 bases at V and 6 bases at J, leaving 3 bases unmatched. In DNA, the CDR3 is TGTGCCAGTAGTAAACAGGGGACCGAGCAGTACTTC. Amino acids: CASSKQGTEQYF. Supplemented by reference TRBV19 and TRBJ2-7, the full variable domain reads DGGITQSPKYLFRKEGQNVTLSCEQNLNHDAMYWYRQDPGQGLRLIYYSQIVNDFQKGDIAEGYSVSREKKESFPLTVTSAQKNPTAFYLCASSKQGTEQYFGPGTRLTVT.

This chain links TRBV20-1 with TRBJ1-5; D is uncertain. Trimming left V 4 bases short and J 8 bases short, with 15 bases between. Germline-derived CDR1 and CDR2 are DFQATT and SNEGSKA (reference sequence). This CDR3 is built from 13 residues. The CDR3 DNA reads as TGCAGTGCTACTGAGACTAACACGAAGCCCCAGCATTTT. Protein: CSATETNTKPQHF.

This sequence joins TRBV9 and TRBJ1-1; 8 nucleotides align to TRBD1. The ends lost 4 bases at V and 4 bases at J; junction bases unmatched: 9. This CDR3 is built from 15 residues. CDR1 SGDLS and CDR2 YYNGEE come from the germline V gene. The DNA of the CDR3 is TGTGCCAGCAGCCCCCGGACAGGGATGGGCACTGAAGCTTTCTTT. This gives the protein CASSPRTGMGTEAFF.